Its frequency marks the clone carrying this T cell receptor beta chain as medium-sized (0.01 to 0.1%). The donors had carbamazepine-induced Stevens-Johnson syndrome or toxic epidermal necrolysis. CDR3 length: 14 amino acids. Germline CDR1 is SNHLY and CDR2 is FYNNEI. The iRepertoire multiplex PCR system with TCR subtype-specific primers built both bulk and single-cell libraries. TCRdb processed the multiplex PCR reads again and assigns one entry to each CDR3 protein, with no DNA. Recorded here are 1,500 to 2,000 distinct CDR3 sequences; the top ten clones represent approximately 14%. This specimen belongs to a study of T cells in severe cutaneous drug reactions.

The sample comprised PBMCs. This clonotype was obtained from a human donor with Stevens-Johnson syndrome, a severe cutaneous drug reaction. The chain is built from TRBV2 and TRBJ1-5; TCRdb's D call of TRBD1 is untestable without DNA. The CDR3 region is CASSTDRSNQPQHF.